The 15 T cell receptor beta chains listed next were all sequenced from one sample in a study of blood T cell repertoires in COVID-19 (dated by TCRdb to about 2020). Library preparation was by the immunoSEQ multiplex PCR assay. Not all clones reach the TCRdb copy of this immuneACCESS table, which keeps in-frame sequences only. Checked studies attribute under half of the gap to unresolved V genes and leave the rest unexplained. This sample comprises 150,000 or so clones, about 74% of them detected only once. Of the sample, less than 3% falls within the top ten clones. The sequenced material came from peripheral blood. All receptors come from a woman of 80 years or more with acute or convalescent COVID-19.

This clone was detected once. The chain has TRBV6-4 and TRBJ2-4; perhaps TRBD1 as D (7 bases). In germline, CDR1 is MRHNA, CDR2 SNTAGT. CDR3 size: 15 residues. Trimming stripped 5 bases from V and 6 bases from J, with 17 bases between. Written as DNA, the CDR3 is TGTGCCAGCAGTCAACAGGGGATGGGGGGAAACATTCAGTACTTC. This translates into CASSQQGMGGNIQYF.

The V and J genes are TRBV5-1 and TRBJ2-7, with D uncertain. V shed 0 bases and J shed 2 bases, with 12 bases lying between them. CDR1 and CDR2 (germline): SGHRS, YFSETQ. CDR3 length: 15 amino acids. CDR3 nucleotides: TGCGCCAGCAGCTTGGTAATGTCGAGAGCCTACGAGCAGTACTTC. Translated, it gives CASSLVMSRAYEQYF.

The V gene is TRBV11-3, the J gene TRBJ2-2; possibly TRBD2 for D (5 bases). This CDR3 has 16 residues. CDR1 is SGHNT and CDR2 is YENEEA in the germline V gene. Trimming stripped 2 bases from V and 3 bases from J, with 13 bases between. The CDR3 loop reads CASSLLGGFDTGELFF. The CDR3 nucleotides are TGTGCCAGCAGCTTACTAGGAGGATTCGACACCGGGGAGCTGTTTTTT. The whole variable domain, remainder taken from reference TRBV11-3 and TRBJ2-2, is EAGVVQSPRYKIIEKKQPVAFWCNPISGHNTLYWYLQNLGQGPELLIRYENEEAVDDSQLPKDRFSAERLKGVDSTLKIQPAELGDSAVYLCASSLLGGFDTGELFFGEGSRLTVL.

The chain links TRBV6-2 or TRBV6-3 to TRBJ1-1, with D possibly TRBD1 on 5 matching bases. The CDR3 loop spans 12 amino acids. The V end lost 1 base, the J end lost 7 bases, and 7 bases lay between the germline ends. CDR1 and CDR2 from the germline V gene are MNHEY and SVGEGT. Written as DNA, the CDR3 is TGTGCCAGCAGTTACTGGCAGGGTGAAGCTTTCTTT. Translated, it gives CASSYWQGEAFF.

This sequence joins TRBV6-5 and TRBJ2-7, with D tentatively TRBD2 (5 bases). The CDR3 length is 15 residues. The V gene lost 7 bases and the J gene lost 0 bases, with 16 bases spanning the gap. The germline gives CDR1 MNHEY, CDR2 SVGAGI. In DNA form, the CDR3 reads TGTGCCAGCACTGGACTGGAATCGGGCTCCTACGAGCAGTACTTC. It is translated as CASTGLESGSYEQYF.

CDR3 sequence (DNA): TGTGCCAGCCGTACGGGGGTGTACGAGCAGTACTTC. It encodes CASRTGVYEQYF. The genes are TRBV27 and TRBJ2-7, with D perhaps TRBD2 (6 bases). The V gene lost 8 bases and the J gene lost 4 bases, with 12 bases spanning the gap. The CDR3 contains 12 residues. Germline V gives CDR1 MNHEY, CDR2 SMNVEV (reference sequence).

The chain carries TRBV5-6 and TRBJ2-3; D remains ambiguous. Germline loops: CDR1 SGHDT, CDR2 YYEEEE. Trimming shortened V by 3 bases and J by 5 bases, and 10 bases separated the two germline ends. The CDR3 contains 13 residues. CDR3 sequence: CASSSNRGDTQYF. CDR3 nucleotides: TGTGCCAGCAGCTCAAATCGAGGAGATACGCAGTATTTT.

The rearrangement uses TRBV19 and TRBJ1-1; TRBD1 is a possible D gene (5 bases). The CDR3 totals 14 residues. Germline V gives CDR1 LNHDA, CDR2 SQIVND (reference sequence). V lost 5 bases and J lost 2, with 12 bases in between. The CDR3 region is CASSVTDPNTEAFF. The CDR3 region has the DNA TGTGCCAGTAGTGTGACAGACCCAAACACTGAAGCTTTCTTT.

V gene TRBV19 combines with J gene TRBJ2-3; TRBD2 aligns across 12 bases. The germline CDR1 and CDR2 sequences are LNHDA and SQIVND (reference sequence). The trim removed 4 bases at V and 5 bases at J, leaving 4 bases unmatched. The CDR3 has 15 residues. The CDR3 DNA reads TGTGCCAGTAGTAAGGCTAGCGGGAGGGTAGATACGCAGTATTTT. As protein: CASSKASGRVDTQYF.

The chain employs TRBV11-2 and TRBJ1-5; no definite D call. Germline lookup yields CDR1 SGHAT and CDR2 FQNNGV. The CDR3 spans 13 residues. Trimming shortened V by 3 bases and J by 3 bases, and 6 bases separated the two germline ends. This CDR3 is CASSFSDNQPQHF. The DNA of the CDR3 is TGTGCCAGCAGCTTTAGTGACAATCAGCCCCAGCATTTT.

The chain carries TRBV2 and TRBJ1-6; 7 bases align to TRBD1. Germline trimming cut 9 bases from V and 1 base from J; bases unmatched to any gene: 3. CDR3 length: 14 amino acids. Germline V CDR1 and CDR2: SNHLY, FYNNEI. In nucleotides, the CDR3 is TGTGCCAGAAGACAGGGATCCTATAATTCACCCCTCCACTTT. It encodes CARRQGSYNSPLHF.

The rearrangement uses TRBV6-5 and TRBJ1-1, with a weak D call TRBD1 (5 bases). CDR3 length: 12 residues. V lost 2 bases and J lost 9, with 10 bases in between. In germline, CDR1 is MNHEY, CDR2 SVGAGI. CDR3 nucleotide sequence: TGTGCCAGCAGTTACCTCGGGGGGAAAGCTTTCTTT. Its protein product is CASSYLGGKAFF.

This rearrangement joins TRBV9 to TRBJ2-3, with D maybe TRBD2 (7 bases). V was pared by 0 bases and J by 5 bases, with 10 bases between. The CDR3 is 14 residues long. CDR1 is SGDLS, CDR2 YYNGEE, per germline. The chain's CDR3 is CASSVAGGVDTQYF. The CDR3 DNA reads as TGTGCCAGCAGCGTAGCGGGGGGCGTAGATACGCAGTATTTT.

This clone was picked up a small number of times. The chain combines TRBV28 with TRBJ1-6, with a weak D call TRBD1 (5 bases). Trimming left V 5 bases short and J 5 bases short, with 13 bases between. Germline values: CDR1 MDHEN, CDR2 SYDVKM. The CDR3 contains 15 residues. The CDR3 coding sequence is TGTGCCAGCAGTGAACTTGACAGAGATAATTCACCCCTCCACTTT. Translation: CASSELDRDNSPLHF.

As concerns this clone: Germline is not matched at one junction end, which may reflect a read error. V gene TRBV15 combines with J gene TRBJ2-2, with D tentatively TRBD2 (6 bases). The CDR3 consists of 14 residues. Germline lookup yields CDR1 LNHNV and CDR2 YYDKDF (reference sequence). The CDR3 nucleotides are TGTGCCACCAGCACCCGGGAGACCACCCGGGAGCTGTTTTTT. This sequence encodes CATSTRETTRELFF.